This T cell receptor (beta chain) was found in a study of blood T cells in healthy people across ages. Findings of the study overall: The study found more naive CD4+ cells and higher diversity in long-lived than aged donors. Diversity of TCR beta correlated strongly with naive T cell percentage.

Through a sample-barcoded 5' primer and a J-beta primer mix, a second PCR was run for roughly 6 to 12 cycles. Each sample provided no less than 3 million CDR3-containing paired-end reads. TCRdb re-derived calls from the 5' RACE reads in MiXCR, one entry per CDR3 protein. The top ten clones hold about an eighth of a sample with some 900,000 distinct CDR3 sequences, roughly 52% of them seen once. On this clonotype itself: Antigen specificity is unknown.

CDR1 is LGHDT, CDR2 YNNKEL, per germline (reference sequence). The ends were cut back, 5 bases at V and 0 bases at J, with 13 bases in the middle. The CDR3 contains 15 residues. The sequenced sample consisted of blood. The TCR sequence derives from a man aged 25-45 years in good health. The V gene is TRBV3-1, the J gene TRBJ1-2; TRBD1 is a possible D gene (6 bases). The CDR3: CASSSQGRANYGYTF. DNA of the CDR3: TGTGCCAGCAGCTCACAGGGTCGGGCTAACTATGGCTACACCTTC. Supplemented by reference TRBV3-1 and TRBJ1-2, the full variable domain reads DTAVSQTPKYLVTQMGNDKSIKCEQNLGHDTMYWYKQDSKKFLKIMFSYNNKELIINETVPNRFSPKSPDKAHLNLHINSLELGDSAVYFCASSSQGRANYGYTFGSGTRLTVV.